This TCR beta chain was documented in a study of cytomegalovirus exposure and HLA in healthy donors. CDR3 length: 13 amino acids. Germline V lookup: CDR1 SGHVS, CDR2 FNYEAQ. Unmatched junction bases numbered 2, after V lost 5 bases and J lost 7 bases. Study conclusions and caveats: Sequencing likely generated an artifact that appeared as a cluster of highly shared sequence variants.

Note on this clone: Its antigen is not identified.

PCR used 60 Vbeta primers and 13 Jbeta primers. The method was immunoSEQ multiplex PCR; TCRdb's version includes in-frame clones alone and lacks a portion of them. Of roughly 170,000 clones listed, around 74% are singletons. J is TRBJ2-1 and V is TRBV7-6; TRBD1 matches 10 bases. Sequenced: PBMCs. The TCR sequence derives from a female donor in good health and CMV-seronegative. CDR3 in amino acids: CASSMGQGNEQFF. Here the CDR3 DNA reads TGTGCCAGCAGCATGGGACAGGGGAATGAGCAGTTCTTC.